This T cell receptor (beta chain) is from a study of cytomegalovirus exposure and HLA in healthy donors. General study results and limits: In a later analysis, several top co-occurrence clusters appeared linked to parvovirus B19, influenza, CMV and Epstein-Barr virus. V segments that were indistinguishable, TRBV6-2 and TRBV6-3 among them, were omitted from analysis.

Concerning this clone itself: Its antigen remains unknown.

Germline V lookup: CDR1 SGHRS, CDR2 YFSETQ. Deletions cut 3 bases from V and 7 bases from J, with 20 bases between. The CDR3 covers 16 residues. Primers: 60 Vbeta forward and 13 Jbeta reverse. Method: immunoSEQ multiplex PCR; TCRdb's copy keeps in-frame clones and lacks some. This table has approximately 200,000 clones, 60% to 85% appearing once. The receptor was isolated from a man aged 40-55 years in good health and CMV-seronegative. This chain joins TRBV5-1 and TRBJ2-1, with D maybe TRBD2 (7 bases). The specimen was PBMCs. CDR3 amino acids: CASSWPVGGQKNEQFF. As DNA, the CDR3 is TGCGCCAGCAGCTGGCCCGTGGGGGGGCAGAAAAATGAGCAGTTCTTC.